This TCR beta chain is drawn from a study of CXCR3 chemokines and chemotherapy response in bladder cancer (dated by TCRdb to about 2022). Background on the whole study: The study set out to examine whether the activity of the CXCR3 chemokine system within tumors predicted response to chemotherapy in human bladder cancer.

Libraries came from PCR. TCRdb records Illumina HiSeq 2500 as the sequencer. The public sequencing data were trimmed at Q25 with fastp and processed into clonotypes with MiXCR by TCRdb, which kept only in-frame beta chains. Each record represents a unique CDR3 protein, reported with the most common genes and DNA among its rows. Across this sample there are 12,000 or so distinct CDR3 sequences, with roughly an eighth seen only once. Jointly, the top ten make up roughly 25% of the sample. The CDR3 covers 14 residues, taking in both the cysteine and the phenylalanine. Only CDR3 DNA is held: 42 bases, read in frame from base 1. CDR1 and CDR2 (SGHNT, YYREEE) derive from the germline V gene (reference sequence). V drops 1 base and J drops 2 bases, leaving 6 bases in between. On this clonotype itself: Its antigen is unknown. There are no base qualities to consult, and no much larger clone falls within one base.

The receptor's source is a human donor with bladder cancer that did not respond to neoadjuvant chemotherapy. Collection of the sample occurred from a patient whose treatment included neoadjuvant chemotherapy. The chain joins TRBV5-4 to TRBJ2-2; no D segment can be confidently identified. The nucleotide sequence is TGTGCCAGCAGCTTGTTCGGTAACACCGGGGAGCTGTTTTTT. Translated, it reads CASSLFGNTGELFF.